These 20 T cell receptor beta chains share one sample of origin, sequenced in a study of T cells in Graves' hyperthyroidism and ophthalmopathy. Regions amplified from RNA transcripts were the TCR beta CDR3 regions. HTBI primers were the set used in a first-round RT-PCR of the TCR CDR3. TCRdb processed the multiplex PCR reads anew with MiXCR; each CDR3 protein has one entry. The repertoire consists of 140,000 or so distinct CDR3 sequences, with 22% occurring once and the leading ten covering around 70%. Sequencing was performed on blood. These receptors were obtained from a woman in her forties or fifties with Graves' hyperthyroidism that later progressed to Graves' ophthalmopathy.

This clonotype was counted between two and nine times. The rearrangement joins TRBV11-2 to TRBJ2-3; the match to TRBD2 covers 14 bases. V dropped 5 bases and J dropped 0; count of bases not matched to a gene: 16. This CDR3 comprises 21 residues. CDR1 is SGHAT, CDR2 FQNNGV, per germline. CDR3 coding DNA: TGTGCCAGCAGCCCATGGGGGACTAGCGGGAGACGCCCAGGCAGCACAGATACGCAGTATTTT. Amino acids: CASSPWGTSGRRPGSTDTQYF.

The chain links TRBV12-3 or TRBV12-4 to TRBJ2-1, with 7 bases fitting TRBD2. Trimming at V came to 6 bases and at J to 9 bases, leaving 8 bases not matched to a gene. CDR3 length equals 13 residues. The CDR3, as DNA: TGTGCCAGCAGGGCGACTAGCATCGGTGAGCAGTTCTTC. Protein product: CASRATSIGEQFF.

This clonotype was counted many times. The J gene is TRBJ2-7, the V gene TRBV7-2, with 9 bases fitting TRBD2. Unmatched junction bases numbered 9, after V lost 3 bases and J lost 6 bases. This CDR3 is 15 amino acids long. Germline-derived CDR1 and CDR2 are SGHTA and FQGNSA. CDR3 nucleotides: TGTGCCAGCAGCTTTGCAGGTAGCGGGAGCGCCGAGCAGTACTTC. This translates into CASSFAGSGSAEQYF.

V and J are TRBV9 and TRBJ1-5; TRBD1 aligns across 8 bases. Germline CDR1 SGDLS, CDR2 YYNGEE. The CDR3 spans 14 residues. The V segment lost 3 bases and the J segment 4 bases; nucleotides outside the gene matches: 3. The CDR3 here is CASSGQGMNQPQHF. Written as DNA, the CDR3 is TGTGCCAGCAGCGGACAGGGGATGAATCAGCCCCAGCATTTT.

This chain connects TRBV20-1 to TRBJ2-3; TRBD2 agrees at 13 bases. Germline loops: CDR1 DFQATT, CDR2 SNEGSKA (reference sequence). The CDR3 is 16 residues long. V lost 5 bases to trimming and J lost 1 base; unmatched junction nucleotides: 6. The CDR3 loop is CSAGTSGTWGTDTQYF. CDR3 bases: TGCAGTGCTGGGACTAGCGGGACCTGGGGCACAGATACGCAGTATTTT.

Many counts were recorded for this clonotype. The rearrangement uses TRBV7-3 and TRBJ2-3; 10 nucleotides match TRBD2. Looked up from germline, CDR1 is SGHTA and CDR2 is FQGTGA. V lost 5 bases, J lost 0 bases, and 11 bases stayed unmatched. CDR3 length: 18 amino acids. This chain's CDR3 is CASSRLAGGLMSTDTQYF. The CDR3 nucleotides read TGTGCCAGCAGCCGTTTAGCGGGAGGATTAATGAGCACAGATACGCAGTATTTT.

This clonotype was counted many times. CDR3 residues: CASSPRTSNNEQFF. In nucleotides, the CDR3 is TGTGCCAGCTCACCACGGACTAGCAATAACGAGCAGTTCTTC. The chain uses TRBV18 and TRBJ2-1; 8 nucleotides align to TRBD2. The CDR3 loop spans 14 amino acids. CDR1 and CDR2 (germline): KGHSH, LQKENI. V lost 1 base, J lost 10 bases, and 6 bases stayed unmatched.

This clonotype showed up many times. CDR3 region: CASSLNSGASSPLHF. The CDR3 bases are TGTGCCAGCAGCTTAAACTCGGGGGCTAGTTCACCCCTCCACTTT. V usage is TRBV7-3 and J usage is TRBJ1-6; possibly TRBD1 for D (6 bases). Germline V lookup: CDR1 SGHTA, CDR2 FQGTGA. The length of the CDR3 is 15 residues. The V and J ends lost 1 base and 9 bases respectively, with 13 bases between them.

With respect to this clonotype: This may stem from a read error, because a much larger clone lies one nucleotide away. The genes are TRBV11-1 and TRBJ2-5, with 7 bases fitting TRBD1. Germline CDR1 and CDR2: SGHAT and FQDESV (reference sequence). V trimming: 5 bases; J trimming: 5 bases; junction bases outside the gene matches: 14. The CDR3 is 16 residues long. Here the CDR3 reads CASSPQVCTQGETQYF. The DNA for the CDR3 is TGTGCCAGCAGCCCCCAAGTTTGTACACAGGGGGAGACCCAGTACTTC.

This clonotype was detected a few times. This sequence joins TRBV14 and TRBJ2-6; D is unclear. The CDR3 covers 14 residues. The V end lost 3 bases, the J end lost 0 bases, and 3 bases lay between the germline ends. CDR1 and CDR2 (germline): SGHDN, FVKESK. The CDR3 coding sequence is TGTGCCAGCAGCCACCTCTCTGGGGCCAACGTCCTGACTTTC. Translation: CASSHLSGANVLTF.

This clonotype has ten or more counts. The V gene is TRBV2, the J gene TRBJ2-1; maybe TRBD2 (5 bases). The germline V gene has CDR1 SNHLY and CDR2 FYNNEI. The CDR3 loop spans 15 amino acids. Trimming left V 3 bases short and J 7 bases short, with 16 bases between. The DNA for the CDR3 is TGTGCCAGCAGTGACAACGGGGTAAGCGTAAATGAGCAGTTCTTC. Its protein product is CASSDNGVSVNEQFF.

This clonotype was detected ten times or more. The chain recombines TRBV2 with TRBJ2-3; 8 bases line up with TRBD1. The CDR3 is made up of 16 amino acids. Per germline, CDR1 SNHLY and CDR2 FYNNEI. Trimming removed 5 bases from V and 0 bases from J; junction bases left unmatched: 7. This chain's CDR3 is CASSTGDRPSTDTQYF. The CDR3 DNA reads TGTGCCAGCAGTACCGGGGACAGGCCAAGCACAGATACGCAGTATTTT.

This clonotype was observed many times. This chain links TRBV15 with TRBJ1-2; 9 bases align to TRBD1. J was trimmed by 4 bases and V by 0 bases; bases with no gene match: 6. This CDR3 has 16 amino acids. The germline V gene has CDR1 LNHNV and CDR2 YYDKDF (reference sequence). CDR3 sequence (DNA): TGTGCCACCAGCAGAGATACAGGACAGGGGTCCTATGGCTACACCTTC. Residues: CATSRDTGQGSYGYTF.

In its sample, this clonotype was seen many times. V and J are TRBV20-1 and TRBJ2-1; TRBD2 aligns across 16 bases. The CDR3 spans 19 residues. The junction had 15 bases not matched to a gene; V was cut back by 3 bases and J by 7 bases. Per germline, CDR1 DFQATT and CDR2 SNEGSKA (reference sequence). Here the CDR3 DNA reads TGCAGTGCTAGGAAACCCGGGACTAGCGGGAGGGCAGGGGGAAATGAGCAGTTCTTC. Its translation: CSARKPGTSGRAGGNEQFF.

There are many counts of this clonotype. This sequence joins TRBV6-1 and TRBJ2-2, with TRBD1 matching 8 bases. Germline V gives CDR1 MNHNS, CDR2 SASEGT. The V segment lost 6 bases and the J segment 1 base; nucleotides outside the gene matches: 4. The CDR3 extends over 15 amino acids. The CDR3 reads CASREQGGNTGELFF. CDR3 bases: TGTGCCAGCAGGGAACAGGGGGGGAACACCGGGGAGCTGTTTTTT.

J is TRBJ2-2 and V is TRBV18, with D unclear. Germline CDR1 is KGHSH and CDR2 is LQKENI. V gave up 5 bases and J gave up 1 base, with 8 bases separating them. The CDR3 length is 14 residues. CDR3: CASSFTENTGELFF. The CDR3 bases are TGTGCCAGCTCATTCACAGAGAACACCGGGGAGCTGTTTTTT.

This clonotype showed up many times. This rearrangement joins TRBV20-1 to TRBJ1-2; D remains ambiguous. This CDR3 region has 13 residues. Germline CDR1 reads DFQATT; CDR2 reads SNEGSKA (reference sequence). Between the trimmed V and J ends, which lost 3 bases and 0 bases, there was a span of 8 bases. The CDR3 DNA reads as TGCAGTGCTAGCGAACCCTCTAACTATGGCTACACCTTC. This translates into CSASEPSNYGYTF.

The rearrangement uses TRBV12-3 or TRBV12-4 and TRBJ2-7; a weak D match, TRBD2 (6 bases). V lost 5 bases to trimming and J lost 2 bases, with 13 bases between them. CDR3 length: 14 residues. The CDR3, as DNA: TGTGCCAGCAGTCCCCCCGGGGAGGCCTACGAGCAGTACTTC. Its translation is CASSPPGEAYEQYF.

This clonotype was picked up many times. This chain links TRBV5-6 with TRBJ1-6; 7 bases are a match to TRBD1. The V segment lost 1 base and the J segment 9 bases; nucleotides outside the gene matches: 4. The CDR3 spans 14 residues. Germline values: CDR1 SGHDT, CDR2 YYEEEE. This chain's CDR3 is CASSLLQGSSPLHF. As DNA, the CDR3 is TGTGCCAGCAGCTTGCTACAGGGGTCTTCACCCCTCCACTTT.

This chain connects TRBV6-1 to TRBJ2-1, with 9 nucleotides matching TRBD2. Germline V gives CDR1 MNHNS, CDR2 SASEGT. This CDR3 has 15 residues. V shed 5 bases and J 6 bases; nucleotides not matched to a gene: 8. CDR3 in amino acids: CASSISSGKVNEQFF. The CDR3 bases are TGTGCCAGCAGTATTTCTAGCGGGAAGGTCAATGAGCAGTTCTTC.